This TCR beta chain was retrieved from a study of blood T cells in healthy people across ages. The CDR3 consists of 18 residues. Germline lookup yields CDR1 SNHLY and CDR2 FYNNEI. V gave up 6 bases and J gave up 3 bases; unmatched junction bases: 17. The authors ran a second PCR of 7 to 11 cycles using a sample-barcoded 5' primer and a J-beta primer mix. TCRdb re-derived calls from the 5' RACE reads in MiXCR, one entry per CDR3 protein. The sample has 650,000 to 800,000 distinct CDR3 sequences; around 43% are singletons. Regarding the study as a whole: Changes in expanded clonotypes were possibly confounded, as the CMV status of donors was unknown. The study could not conclusively compare naive and antigen-experienced cells, given its unsorted PBMCs. Among T cells, TCR beta diversity per million cells dropped roughly linearly as age rose.

On this clonotype: Its antigen is as yet unknown.

This receptor was obtained from a man aged 60-69 years in good health. The chain joins TRBV2 to TRBJ1-5, with 7 nucleotides matching TRBD1. Sequencing was carried out using blood. The chain's CDR3 is CASRELRDSKTINQPQHF. The CDR3 DNA reads TGTGCCAGCAGGGAGCTCCGGGACAGCAAAACGATCAATCAGCCCCAGCATTTT.